This T cell receptor (beta chain) was profiled in a study of blood T cell repertoires in COVID-19. As for the study in general: COVID-19 samples from acute and convalescent phases originated in the United States, Italy and Spain.

The CDR3 spans 15 residues. Trimming shortened V by 0 bases and J by 8 bases, and 15 bases separated the two germline ends. CDR1 and CDR2 (germline): SGHDT, YYEEEE. Profiling relied on immunoSEQ multiplex PCR, and the TCRdb table lists in-frame clones only, not all of them. The table shows under 400,000 clones, with around 89% occurring only once. The chain uses TRBV5-6 and TRBJ1-5, with TRBD1 as a possible D gene (6 bases). The sequence came from a woman in her twenties or thirties with COVID-19, enrolled during active disease. Sequenced material: peripheral blood. The CDR3 region has the DNA TGTGCCAGCAGCTTGGGACCGGGGAAGGGGGAGCCCCAGCATTTT. This codes for CASSLGPGKGEPQHF.